This is a list of T cell receptor beta chains from one sample in a study of control samples from healthy donors and cancer patients. Sequencing was performed with immunoSEQ multiplex PCR; in TCRdb, only in-frame clones are kept and a portion is missing. The sample includes 150,000 to 200,000 clones, 90% to 95% of them seen just once. Sequenced input: blood. The receptors shown here come from a woman aged 18-29 years in good health. Each CDR3 is given with its conserved first and last residue. The order of the fields is J gene, D gene, V gene, clone size, CDR3 DNA, CDR3 protein. The D gene is left open where the match is weak. Clone size is given for some rows only: seen once, a few or many times, or a class if the clone is expanded.

>TRBJ1-2|NA|TRBV28|NA
TGTGCCAGCAGTTTCGGTGACTATTATGGCTACACCTTC
CASSFGDYYGYTF
>TRBJ1-1|NA|TRBV11-3|NA
TGTGCCAGCAGCTTAGATAGGGTAGTAGGAGCTTTCTTT
CASSLDRVVGAFF
>TRBJ1-3|NA|TRBV28|NA
TGTGCCAGCAGCCCGGGGATTGTTTCTGGAAACACCATATATTTT
CASSPGIVSGNTIYF
>TRBJ1-1|NA|TRBV12-3/TRBV12-4|once
TGTGCCAGCAGTTTCCGGGGTGCTACGGAAGCTTTCTTT
CASSFRGATEAFF
>TRBJ1-6|TRBD1|TRBV5-1|NA
TGCGCCAGCAGCAAAAGGGACAGCTCCCTTGGGAATTCACCCCTCCACTTT
CASSKRDSSLGNSPLHF
>TRBJ1-6|TRBD1|TRBV7-2|NA
TGTGCCAGCAGCACCCGGACAGGACGCGGATCACCCCTCCACTTT
CASSTRTGRGSPLHF
>TRBJ2-2|NA|TRBV5-4|NA
TGTGCCAGCAGCTGGGGTAGATCGTTGGCCGGGGAGCTGTTTTTT
CASSWGRSLAGELFF
>TRBJ1-1|NA|TRBV2|NA
TGTGCCAGCAGTGGGGGGGCTTTCTTT
CASSGGAFF
>TRBJ2-7|NA|TRBV29-1|NA
TGCAGCGTTGTTCGGGACTCCTACGAGCAGTACTTC
CSVVRDSYEQYF
>TRBJ2-7|NA|TRBV6-5|once
TGTGCCAGCAGCCTCGACAGGTTCTCCTACGAGCAGTACTTC
CASSLDRFSYEQYF
>TRBJ1-6|TRBD1|TRBV19|NA
TGTGCCACCACAGGGGGAAATTCACCCCTCCACTTT
CATTGGNSPLHF
>TRBJ1-5|NA|TRBV6-2/TRBV6-3|NA
TGTGCCAGCAGTTACGGGGGGCGAATGATTCAGCCCCAGCATTTT
CASSYGGRMIQPQHF